This entry lists 30 T cell receptor beta chains sequenced from one sample in a study of blood T cell repertoires in COVID-19. This table comes from immunoSEQ multiplex PCR, and its TCRdb copy is limited to in-frame clones, with some not included. The sample comprises 250,000 to 300,000 clones, approximately 89% of which are singletons, and around 1.9% rests with the top ten. Sequenced sample: PBMCs or T cells enriched from blood (not recorded which). The receptors derive from a woman in her fifties or sixties who had recovered from COVID-19.

The chain links TRBV18 to TRBJ2-4; 9 bases line up with TRBD2. The CDR3 has 13 residues. Germline CDR1 is KGHSH and CDR2 is LQKENI. With V trimmed by 3 bases and J by 8 bases, 2 bases remained unmatched. DNA of the CDR3: TGTGCCAGCTCACCGGGACTAGCAGACATTCAGTACTTC. Translated, it gives CASSPGLADIQYF.

The chain is built from TRBV28 and TRBJ1-6, with D possibly matching TRBD1 (6 bases). CDR3 length equals 16 residues. The germline V and J ends were trimmed by 6 bases and 7 bases, with 19 bases remaining between them. Germline loops: CDR1 MDHEN, CDR2 SYDVKM. Written as DNA, the CDR3 is TGTGCCAGCAGGGACCATCAGGGGAGAGAGAATTCACCCCTCCACTTT. It translates to CASRDHQGRENSPLHF.

The V gene is TRBV5-1, the J gene TRBJ2-7; TRBD2 matches 7 bases. Germline CDR1 SGHRS, CDR2 YFSETQ. The CDR3 extends over 16 amino acids. V shed 0 bases, J shed 4 bases, and the junction held 10 bases outside the gene matches. Here the CDR3 DNA reads TGCGCCAGCAGCTTGGCCCCGAGCGGGACGACTTACGAGCAGTACTTC. This encodes CASSLAPSGTTYEQYF.

There are a few counts of this clone. The CDR3 is CASSLYRQGSSGNTIYF. The DNA for the CDR3 is TGTGCCAGCAGTTTATACCGACAGGGTTCCTCTGGAAACACCATATATTTT. The rearrangement joins TRBV28 to TRBJ1-3; 7 positions match TRBD1. With 1 base clipped from V and 0 bases from J, the junction kept 6 bases outside the gene matches. Germline V CDR1 and CDR2: MDHEN, SYDVKM. CDR3 length equals 17 residues. Combining the CDR3 with reference TRBV28 and TRBJ1-3 gives the whole variable domain DVKVTQSSRYLVKRTGEKVFLECVQDMDHENMFWYRQDPGLGLRLIYFSYDVKMKEKGDIPEGYSVSREKKERFSLILESASTNQTSMYLCASSLYRQGSSGNTIYFGEGSWLTVV.

The chain employs TRBV7-3 and TRBJ2-2; TRBD1 agrees at 9 bases. This CDR3 is built from 15 residues. Per germline, CDR1 SGHTA and CDR2 FQGTGA. The junction had 7 bases not matched to a gene; V was cut back by 5 bases and J by 6 bases. The CDR3: CASSEQGAVAGELFF. Here the CDR3 DNA reads TGTGCCAGCAGCGAACAGGGGGCGGTTGCCGGGGAGCTGTTTTTT.

This clone has only one observation. The V gene is TRBV10-1, the J gene TRBJ2-3, with 7 bases lining up with TRBD1. The CDR3 has 16 amino acids. The junction had 14 bases not matched to a gene; V was cut back by 6 bases and J by 5 bases. Germline CDR1 and CDR2: WNHNN and SYGVQD (reference sequence). The CDR3 region is CASSQSTGALGDTQYF. For the CDR3, the DNA is TGCGCCAGCAGCCAATCTACAGGGGCCTTAGGAGATACGCAGTATTTT.

The chain uses TRBV5-4 and TRBJ1-2; unclear D gene. The V end was cut by 1 base, the J end by 1 base, with 11 bases between. The CDR3 is 15 amino acids. The germline V gene has CDR1 SGHNT and CDR2 YYREEE (reference sequence). The CDR3 DNA is TGTGCCAGCAGCTTGTCGGTAGTCAATAACTATGGCTACACCTTC. Translation gives CASSLSVVNNYGYTF.

This rearrangement joins TRBV4-2 to TRBJ2-2, with 7 bases lining up with TRBD2. Trimming at V came to 0 bases and at J to 6 bases, leaving 10 bases not matched to a gene. The CDR3 contains 17 residues. Germline-derived CDR1 and CDR2 are LGHNA and YNFKEQ. CDR3 nucleotides: TGTGCCAGCAGCCAAGATGTGGCTAGCGGAGGTGCCGGGGAGCTGTTTTTT. This encodes CASSQDVASGGAGELFF.

On this clone: The CDR3 carries no conserved terminal phenylalanine or tryptophan, so it likely arises from a read error. This sequence joins TRBV18 and TRBJ1-2, with 10 bases lining up with TRBD1. J lost 6 bases, V lost 6 bases, and 7 bases had no gene match. Germline CDR1 is KGHSH and CDR2 is LQKENI. This CDR3 is built from 14 residues. The CDR3 here is CASSPGQGVDGYTL. CDR3 coding DNA: TGTGCCAGCTCCCCCGGACAGGGGGTTGATGGCTACACCCTC.

V gene TRBV27 combines with J gene TRBJ1-6; TRBD1 might be the D (5 bases). Trimming pared 1 base from V and 0 bases from J, leaving 7 bases between. This CDR3 contains 16 residues. Germline lookup yields CDR1 MNHEY and CDR2 SMNVEV (reference sequence). In DNA, the CDR3 is TGTGCCAGCAGTTTATTGGGGGGCTCCTATAATTCACCCCTCCACTTT. As protein: CASSLLGGSYNSPLHF.

This chain connects TRBV28 to TRBJ1-2, with D uncertain. The CDR3 is 12 amino acids. The germline CDR1 and CDR2 sequences are MDHEN and SYDVKM. V lost 4 bases, J lost 2 bases, and 5 bases lay in between. This CDR3 is CASSSGNYGYTF. DNA for the CDR3: TGTGCCAGCAGTTCTGGCAACTATGGCTACACCTTC.

The V gene is TRBV3-1 (or the pseudogene TRBV3-2), the J gene TRBJ2-3; TRBD2 might be the D (6 bases). From germline, CDR1 is LGHDT and CDR2 YNNKEL (reference sequence). The CDR3 length is 17 residues. Trimming cost V 4 bases and J 5 bases, with 22 bases left between them. CDR3 sequence (DNA): TGTGCCAGCAGCCCAGTATTGACCGGGACTCAGGTAGATACGCAGTATTTT. Its protein is CASSPVLTGTQVDTQYF.

The chain is built from TRBV2 and TRBJ2-7; 10 nucleotides agree with TRBD2. The CDR3 is made up of 11 amino acids. V was pared by 8 bases and J by 12 bases, with 7 bases of the junction left unmatched. The germline V gene has CDR1 SNHLY and CDR2 FYNNEI. In DNA form, the CDR3 reads TGTGCCAGCGGGAAAGCGGGAGGGTCGTACTTC. It codes for CASGKAGGSYF.

The J gene is TRBJ1-3, the V gene TRBV2, with TRBD1 matching 7 bases. Per the germline V gene, CDR1 is SNHLY and CDR2 is FYNNEI. V shed 6 bases, J shed 2 bases, and the junction held 1 base outside the gene matches. This CDR3 comprises 13 residues. In nucleotides, the CDR3 is TGTGCCAGCAGGACAGGGACTGGAAACACCATATATTTT. This codes for CASRTGTGNTIYF.

The J gene is TRBJ1-2, the V gene TRBV19; D uncertain. The CDR3 is made up of 14 amino acids. Germline V lookup: CDR1 LNHDA, CDR2 SQIVND (reference sequence). V was shortened by 2 bases and J by 4 bases, with 11 bases between the two germline ends. The CDR3 spells CASSIPTDRYGYTF. The CDR3 DNA sequence: TGTGCCAGTAGTATACCTACAGACCGCTATGGCTACACCTTC.

This clone was picked up one time. The chain joins TRBV24-1 to TRBJ1-5; a possible D gene is TRBD1 (5 bases). The germline V and J ends were trimmed by 8 bases and 4 bases, with 20 bases remaining between them. CDR1 KGHDR and CDR2 SFDVKD come from the germline V gene. The CDR3 is 16 amino acids. The CDR3 here is CATIQPPQAVNQPQHF. The CDR3 DNA is TGTGCCACCATCCAACCCCCACAGGCCGTAAATCAGCCCCAGCATTTT.

The CDR3: CASSPDRGQDQPQHF. CDR3 sequence (DNA): TGTGCCAGCAGCCCCGACAGGGGGCAGGACCAGCCCCAGCATTTT. The rearrangement uses TRBV14 and TRBJ1-5; 10 bases map to TRBD1. With 4 bases clipped from V and 7 bases from J, the junction kept 7 bases outside the gene matches. Germline lookup yields CDR1 SGHDN and CDR2 FVKESK. This CDR3 is 15 amino acids long. Filled out from reference TRBV14 and TRBJ1-5, the complete variable domain reads EAGVTQFPSHSVIEKGQTVTLRCDPISGHDNLYWYRRVMGKEIKFLLHFVKESKQDESGMPNNRFLAERTGGTYSTLKVQPAELEDSGVYFCASSPDRGQDQPQHFGDGTRLSIL.

The chain couples TRBV19 to TRBJ1-3; D is uncertain. V lost 6 bases and J 4 bases, leaving 4 bases between the germline ends. Per the germline V gene, CDR1 is LNHDA and CDR2 is SQIVND (reference sequence). There are 11 residues in the CDR3. The CDR3: CASSVGNTIYF. The CDR3 DNA follows: TGTGCCAGTAGCGTGGGAAACACCATATATTTT.

The V and J genes are TRBV27 and TRBJ1-4; D may be TRBD1 (5 bases). Germline CDR1 reads MNHEY; CDR2 reads SMNVEV (reference sequence). V was shortened by 5 bases and J by 3 bases, with 19 bases between the two germline ends. There are 17 residues in the CDR3. The CDR3 sequence: CASSTIQAGEANEKLFF. DNA for the CDR3: TGTGCCAGCAGTACCATCCAGGCGGGGGAGGCTAATGAAAAACTGTTTTTT.

The rearrangement links TRBV5-1 to TRBJ2-1, with 8 bases that match TRBD2. The trim removed 2 bases at V and 2 bases at J, leaving 6 bases unmatched. The CDR3 length is 16 residues. Germline V gene sequence: CDR1 SGHRS, CDR2 YFSETQ. This CDR3 reads CASSFDGGAPYNEQFF. The CDR3 DNA reads TGCGCCAGCAGCTTTGACGGGGGGGCCCCCTACAATGAGCAGTTCTTC.

The CDR3 region is CASSLEGAVSYEQYF. CDR3 coding DNA: TGCGCCAGCAGCTTGGAGGGGGCAGTCTCCTACGAGCAGTACTTC. The chain joins TRBV5-1 to TRBJ2-7, with TRBD1 matching over 7 bases. V lost 0 bases, J lost 0 bases, and 3 bases stayed unmatched. Germline V gene data show CDR1 as SGHRS and CDR2 as YFSETQ. The CDR3 spans 15 residues.

This sequence joins TRBV30 and TRBJ1-2; 12 bases fit TRBD1. The CDR3 spans 15 residues. V lost 5 bases to trimming and J lost 1 base; unmatched junction nucleotides: 5. Looked up from germline, CDR1 is GTSNPN and CDR2 is SVGIG (reference sequence). CDR3 in DNA: TGTGCCTGGGGGGGACAGGGGGCCCTTAACTATGGCTACACCTTC. Translated: CAWGGQGALNYGYTF.

The chain has TRBV29-1 and TRBJ2-7; D perhaps matches TRBD2 (5 bases). V lost 3 bases and J 9 bases, leaving 12 bases between the germline ends. The CDR3 loop spans 11 amino acids. Germline V gives CDR1 SQVTM, CDR2 ANQGSEA. This CDR3 is CSVETGNGQYF. CDR3 nucleotide sequence: TGCAGCGTTGAGACCGGGAACGGGCAGTACTTC.

The CDR3 protein is CASSLAPGLAGLAKNIQYF. The CDR3 coding sequence is TGTGCCAGCAGCTTAGCACCGGGACTAGCGGGCCTAGCCAAAAACATTCAGTACTTC. This sequence joins TRBV7-9 and TRBJ2-4; TRBD2 matches 12 bases. The germline gives CDR1 SEHNR, CDR2 FQNEAQ (reference sequence). Trimming at V came to 0 bases and at J to 0 bases, leaving 6 bases not matched to a gene. This CDR3 spans 19 amino acids.

This clone was seen only a few times. The chain links TRBV5-1 to TRBJ1-6, with TRBD1 matching over 9 bases. The CDR3 is 15 residues long. The ends lost 0 bases at V and 10 bases at J; junction bases unmatched: 5. Germline loops: CDR1 SGHRS, CDR2 YFSETQ. The CDR3 nucleotides are TGCGCCAGCAGCTTGGAGGGACAGGGTCACTCACCCCTCCACTTT. Protein sequence: CASSLEGQGHSPLHF. Full variable domain (missing parts from reference TRBV5-1 and TRBJ1-6): KAGVTQTPRYLIKTRGQQVTLSCSPISGHRSVSWYQQTPGQGLQFLFEYFSETQRNKGNFPGRFSGRQFSNSRSEMNVSTLELGDSALYLCASSLEGQGHSPLHFGNGTRLTVT.

This clone is a singleton in its sample. The chain is built from TRBV7-9 and TRBJ1-6; tentatively, D is TRBD1 (5 bases). The CDR3 contains 17 residues. Germline V gene lookup returns CDR1 SEHNR and CDR2 FQNEAQ (reference sequence). V gave up 6 bases and J gave up 3 bases, with 18 bases separating them. The CDR3 coding sequence is TGTGCCAGCAGTTCGTACGGCCGGGGGAGCTATAATTCACCCCTCCACTTT. Translating it yields CASSSYGRGSYNSPLHF. Together with reference TRBV7-9 and TRBJ1-6, the CDR3 gives the full variable domain: DTGVSQNPRHKITKRGQNVTFRCDPISEHNRLYWYRQTLGQGPEFLTYFQNEAQLEKSRLLSDRFSAERPKGSFSTLEIQRTEQGDSAMYLCASSSYGRGSYNSPLHFGNGTRLTVT.

CDR3: CASSSGYNEQFF. CDR3 in DNA: TGTGCCAGCAGTTCCGGCTACAATGAGCAGTTCTTC. The chain uses TRBV12-3 or TRBV12-4 and TRBJ2-1; D unresolved. V lost 4 bases, J lost 3 bases, and 4 bases lay in between. The CDR3 runs to 12 residues.

This clone was detected only once. The genes are TRBV5-1 and TRBJ1-1; no clear D. Germline CDR1 and CDR2: SGHRS and YFSETQ. With 0 bases removed from V and 4 bases from J, the gap between germline ends came to 13 bases. CDR3 length: 15 amino acids. The CDR3, as DNA: TGCGCCAGCAGCTTGGATGGGCGGGAGGGCACTGAAGCTTTCTTT. This codes for CASSLDGREGTEAFF.

The rearrangement joins TRBV28 to TRBJ2-1; 7 bases are shared with TRBD1. The CDR3 consists of 14 residues. Per germline, CDR1 MDHEN and CDR2 SYDVKM. V was pared by 5 bases and J by 8 bases, with 9 bases of the junction left unmatched. The CDR3 protein is CASSLLVTGHEQFF. The CDR3 DNA sequence: TGTGCCAGCAGTCTCCTCGTGACAGGGCATGAGCAGTTCTTC.

The chain employs TRBV6-5 and TRBJ2-2; the D gene is possibly TRBD1 (5 bases). Germline CDR1 is MNHEY and CDR2 is SVGAGI. Trimming took 4 bases from V and 2 from J, leaving 8 bases between them. The CDR3 runs 14 residues. The CDR3 nucleotides read TGTGCCAGCAGTTTTCAGGGAAACACCGGGGAGCTGTTTTTT. It is translated as CASSFQGNTGELFF.